This section outlines one T cell receptor (beta chain) sequence together with its context. Generated by immunoSEQ multiplex PCR, the TCRdb table keeps only in-frame clones and is missing some. The sample consists of 200,000 to 250,000 clones, around 87% of them appearing once. Germline V gene lookup returns CDR1 MRHNA and CDR2 SNTAGT. This CDR3 has 13 amino acids. The V end was cut by 9 bases, the J end by 2 bases, with 10 bases between. The source of the sample is a study of Ad26.COV2.S vaccination and SARS-CoV-2 variants. Across the study: Intramuscular Ad26.COV2.S doses were given once or twice, 56 days apart.

Sample treatment: around 19 received Ad26.COV2.S at low or high dose, single or two shots; five or six received placebo; per-sample allocation not given. Sample collection was performed on day 63 after the first vaccine or placebo injection. The chain joins TRBV6-4 to TRBJ2-2, with unresolved D. The sequencing here drew on peripheral blood, taken in a trial of Ad26.COV2.S vaccine versus placebo. This clonotype was sampled from a person aged 18-65 years who received the Ad26.COV2.S COVID-19 vaccine or a placebo. The CDR3 spells CASSSLNTGELFF. CDR3 bases: TGTGCCAGTTCCTCATTAAACACCGGGGAGCTGTTTTTT.